This T cell receptor beta chain appears in the sequencing data of a study of T cell changes during pregnancy in multiple sclerosis. Losses at the gene ends were 0 bases for V and 5 bases for J; bases not matched to a gene: 13. In germline, CDR1 is SGHDN, CDR2 FVKESK. The CDR3 covers 18 residues. Some clones are missing from TCRdb's copy, which holds only in-frame ones; the method was immunoSEQ multiplex PCR. The table records roughly 48,000 clones, about 90% of them present only once. This receptor was taken from a female donor with multiple sclerosis, enrolled in a pregnancy study. The source material was CD4+ T cells from peripheral blood mononuclear cells, sampled in the second trimester of pregnancy. The chain uses TRBV14 and TRBJ2-7, with 10 bases fitting TRBD2. The DNA for the CDR3 is TGTGCCAGCAGCCAAGATGCGGTAGCGGGAGGCCCGGGGGACGAGCAGTACTTC. It codes for CASSQDAVAGGPGDEQYF.